The present entry profiles one T cell receptor (beta chain) with its context. The data derive from a study of OX40 agonist ivuxolimab in advanced cancers. For the study at large: Ivuxolimab was administered intravenously to patients at 0.01 to 10 mg/kg every 2 weeks.

Method: immunoSEQ multiplex PCR; TCRdb's copy keeps in-frame clones and lacks some. This sample has 30,000 to 40,000 clones; 82% occur once, and the top ten carry roughly a quarter. V was trimmed by 0 bases and J by 7 bases, leaving 8 bases between them. CDR1 and CDR2 (germline): SGHRS, YFSETQ. CDR3 length: 13 amino acids. The gene calls are TRBV5-1 and TRBJ2-1; no definite D call. The sequence came from an adult with an advanced solid tumor such as melanoma, head and neck, liver or kidney cancer. Sequenced here: CD4+ or CD8+ T cells sorted from blood, sampled in a trial of the OX40 agonist ivuxolimab. The CDR3 DNA sequence: TGCGCCAGCAGCTTGGCAGCGCTGAATGAGCAGTTCTTC. Its translation is CASSLAALNEQFF.